A single sample gave rise to the 12 T cell receptor beta chains below, sequenced in a study of cytomegalovirus exposure and HLA in healthy donors. The PCR had 60 Vbeta and 13 Jbeta primers. The repertoire was sequenced with immunoSEQ multiplex PCR; TCRdb's copy has only in-frame clones and lacks some. The data show around 100,000 clones, roughly four fifths seen once. The specimen was PBMCs. These receptors all stem from a woman aged 40 to 55 in good health and CMV-seropositive.

The V and J genes are TRBV28 and TRBJ2-5, with 7 positions matching TRBD2. The assigned J gene may be wrong: the sequence end matches TRBJ2-7 better. The V gene's germline CDR1 is MDHEN and CDR2 SYDVKM. CDR3 size: 15 residues. The CDR3 DNA is TGTGCCAGCAGCTTGGCCTCTAGCGGATCCTACGAGCAGTACTTC. Its protein product is CASSLASSGSYEQYF.

V and J are TRBV10-3 and TRBJ2-1; a possible D gene is TRBD2 (6 bases). Trimming stripped 4 bases from V and 7 bases from J, with 11 bases between. The CDR3 extends over 13 amino acids. CDR1 and CDR2 from the germline V gene are ENHRY and SYGVKD. Here the CDR3 reads CAISGTGVNEQFF. Here the CDR3 DNA reads TGTGCCATCAGTGGTACGGGGGTTAATGAGCAGTTCTTC.

The chain employs TRBV9 and TRBJ1-1; 9 bases fit TRBD1. The CDR3 runs to 15 residues. The V gene end was trimmed by 4 bases and the J gene end by 0 bases; junction bases not matched to a gene: 4. The germline gives CDR1 SGDLS, CDR2 YYNGEE. The CDR3 nucleotides read TGTGCCAGCAGCAGGGGACAGGGCATGAACACTGAAGCTTTCTTT. Amino acid sequence: CASSRGQGMNTEAFF.

This clone has just a few counts. This CDR3 reads CASSISENTEAFF. CDR3 DNA: TGTGCCAGTAGTATTAGCGAGAACACTGAAGCTTTCTTT. The chain uses TRBV19 and TRBJ1-1; the D is unclear. Deletions cut 3 bases from V and 1 base from J, with 6 bases between. The CDR3 runs 13 residues. Per germline, CDR1 LNHDA and CDR2 SQIVND (reference sequence).

The chain recombines TRBV11-3 with TRBJ2-3; TRBD2 matches 14 bases. The trim removed 5 bases at V and 2 bases at J, leaving 15 bases unmatched. Germline lookup yields CDR1 SGHNT and CDR2 YENEEA. CDR3 length equals 20 residues. The CDR3 loop reads CASSQGTSGSWEVFTDTQYF. The CDR3 DNA reads as TGTGCCAGCAGCCAGGGGACTAGCGGGAGTTGGGAAGTATTCACAGATACGCAGTATTTT.

V is TRBV5-8 and J is TRBJ2-5; 7 bases line up with TRBD2. V shed 2 bases and J 9 bases; nucleotides not matched to a gene: 10. The CDR3 extends over 14 amino acids. Germline assignment: CDR1 SGHTS and CDR2 YDEGEE. Here the CDR3 DNA reads TGTGCCAGCAGCTTAGGCGGGAGTAGGGAGGCCCAGTACTTC. It yields the protein CASSLGGSREAQYF.

The V call is TRBV10-1, the J call TRBJ1-3; TRBD1 agrees at 8 bases. J was trimmed by 0 bases and V by 3 bases; bases with no gene match: 19. Germline lookup yields CDR1 WNHNN and CDR2 SYGVQD (reference sequence). CDR3 length: 21 residues. As DNA, the CDR3 is TGCGCCAGCAGTGACAACAACATGGGGACAGGACAGGTCCTCTCTGGAAACACCATATATTTT. It codes for CASSDNNMGTGQVLSGNTIYF.

This chain uses TRBV18 with TRBJ2-7, with 13 bases identical to TRBD2. Germline V gene lookup returns CDR1 KGHSH and CDR2 LQKENI. CDR3 length: 16 residues. The V and J ends lost 0 bases and 5 bases, in that order; junction bases with no gene match: 4. CDR3 DNA sequence: TGTGCCAGCTCACCACCGACTAGCGGGAGGAACCACGAGCAGTACTTC. Protein: CASSPPTSGRNHEQYF.

This chain connects TRBV11-3 to TRBJ2-7; perhaps TRBD1 as D (6 bases). V was cut by 5 bases and J by 3 bases, with 20 bases left in between. Germline lookup yields CDR1 SGHNT and CDR2 YENEEA. CDR3 length: 16 amino acids. This chain's CDR3 is CASSPPTGTPGYEQYF. CDR3 nucleotides: TGTGCCAGCAGCCCGCCGACCGGGACACCAGGCTACGAGCAGTACTTC. Supplemented by reference TRBV11-3 and TRBJ2-7, the full variable domain reads EAGVVQSPRYKIIEKKQPVAFWCNPISGHNTLYWYLQNLGQGPELLIRYENEEAVDDSQLPKDRFSAERLKGVDSTLKIQPAELGDSAVYLCASSPPTGTPGYEQYFGPGTRLTVT.

The chain uses TRBV19 and TRBJ2-5; the match to TRBD1 covers 11 bases. This CDR3 has 13 amino acids. The ends lost 10 bases at V and 5 bases at J; junction bases unmatched: 6. Germline CDR1 LNHDA, CDR2 SQIVND (reference sequence). CDR3 coding DNA: TGTGCCACACAAAGGGACAGGGGGGAGACCCAGTACTTC. Protein: CATQRDRGETQYF.

V gene TRBV9 combines with J gene TRBJ2-3; D is perhaps TRBD2 (5 bases). Trimming cost V 3 bases and J 0 bases, with 14 bases left between them. Germline CDR1 reads SGDLS; CDR2 reads YYNGEE. This CDR3 comprises 16 residues. The CDR3 region is CASSARDSTSTDTQYF. The CDR3 DNA sequence: TGTGCCAGCAGCGCCCGGGATTCGACTAGCACAGATACGCAGTATTTT.

The chain is built from TRBV5-1 and TRBJ1-4, with D possibly matching TRBD1 (6 bases). CDR3 length equals 17 residues. The germline V gene encodes CDR1 SGHRS and CDR2 YFSETQ. Trimming removed 0 bases from V and 8 bases from J, with 20 bases in between. CDR3 region: CASSLAPVTGRGEKLFF. The CDR3 DNA reads as TGCGCCAGCAGCTTGGCGCCCGTAACAGGGAGGGGAGAAAAACTGTTTTTT.